These 14 T cell receptor beta chains share one sample of origin, sequenced in a study of cytomegalovirus exposure and HLA in healthy donors. Amplification used 60 Vbeta primers and 13 Jbeta primers. Using immunoSEQ multiplex PCR, the repertoire was profiled, and TCRdb retains in-frame clones only, with some absent. The sample includes about 95,000 clones, about 80% seen only once; the top ten take approximately 11%. Sample: PBMCs. Receptors originate from a man between 18 and 35 years old in good health and CMV-seropositive.

The genes are TRBV28 and TRBJ2-7, with TRBD2 identical over 10 bases. Germline V gene sequence: CDR1 MDHEN, CDR2 SYDVKM. V was pared by 7 bases and J by 0 bases, with 6 bases of the junction left unmatched. The length of the CDR3 is 15 residues. The CDR3 DNA sequence: TGTGCCAGCATTAGCGGGGGGCCTAGCTCCTACGAGCAGTACTTC. This encodes CASISGGPSSYEQYF.

The chain couples TRBV5-1 to TRBJ1-1; 7 bases map to TRBD1. The CDR3 runs to 16 residues. V shed 0 bases, J shed 0 bases, and the junction held 5 bases outside the gene matches. Looked up from germline, CDR1 is SGHRS and CDR2 is YFSETQ. The CDR3 DNA reads as TGCGCCAGCAGCTTGGACTCGGGACAGTTGAACACTGAAGCTTTCTTT. Amino acid sequence: CASSLDSGQLNTEAFF.

This chain connects TRBV10-3 to TRBJ2-1, with TRBD2 identical over 8 bases. Trimming at V came to 10 bases and at J to 8 bases, leaving 13 bases not matched to a gene. CDR1 ENHRY and CDR2 SYGVKD come from the germline V gene. The CDR3 spans 14 residues. CDR3 bases: TGTGCCACCAACAGCGGGGGAGCGATTCATGAGCAGTTCTTC. Protein product: CATNSGGAIHEQFF.

V and J are TRBV5-4 and TRBJ1-2; 7 bases align to TRBD1. Trimming removed 4 bases from V and 1 base from J; junction bases left unmatched: 7. The CDR3 consists of 15 residues. Germline assignment: CDR1 SGHNT and CDR2 YYREEE (reference sequence). CDR3 bases: TGTGCCAGCAGCAGCCAAGCAGGGGGTAACTATGGCTACACCTTC. Translating it yields CASSSQAGGNYGYTF.

The chain is built from TRBV7-8 and TRBJ2-7; 9 nucleotides align to TRBD2. The CDR3 runs to 16 residues. Germline V CDR1 and CDR2: SGHVS, FQNEAQ. With V trimmed by 3 bases and J by 3 bases, 9 bases remained unmatched. CDR3 in amino acids: CASSFSGGLALYEQYF. The CDR3 nucleotides read TGTGCCAGCAGCTTCTCGGGGGGACTAGCTCTCTACGAGCAGTACTTC.

CDR3 in amino acids: CASRGAVTRDEQYF. CDR3 bases: TGTGCCAGCAGGGGAGCTGTTACTAGGGACGAGCAGTACTTC. V and J are TRBV6-1 and TRBJ2-7; weak D call: TRBD2 (5 bases). Trimming left V 6 bases short and J 5 bases short, with 17 bases between. From germline, CDR1 is MNHNS and CDR2 SASEGT. This CDR3 has 14 residues.

The V gene is TRBV28, the J gene TRBJ2-4; TRBD1 matches 11 bases. V trimming: 6 bases; J trimming: 8 bases; junction bases outside the gene matches: 6. This CDR3 comprises 14 residues. Germline V gene data show CDR1 as MDHEN and CDR2 as SYDVKM. The CDR3 loop is CASSQDRGRDIQYF. For the CDR3, the DNA is TGTGCCAGCAGCCAGGACAGGGGGCGGGACATTCAGTACTTC.

V gene TRBV5-5 combines with J gene TRBJ1-1; the D gene is possibly TRBD1 (5 bases). The germline CDR1 and CDR2 sequences are SGHKS and YYEKEE (reference sequence). This CDR3 has 17 residues. Trimming removed 6 bases from V and 2 bases from J, with 23 bases in between. DNA for the CDR3: TGTGCCAGCAACCTCAGGGCGGGACCGAGGGGAAACACTGAAGCTTTCTTT. This codes for CASNLRAGPRGNTEAFF. The whole variable domain, remainder taken from reference TRBV5-5 and TRBJ1-1, is DAGVTQSPTHLIKTRGQQVTLRCSPISGHKSVSWYQQVLGQGPQFIFQYYEKEERGRGNFPDRFSARQFPNYSSELNVNALLLGDSALYLCASNLRAGPRGNTEAFFGQGTRLTVV.

This chain's CDR3 is CASSYIGTGREDGYTF. CDR3 DNA sequence: TGTGCCAGCAGTTACATCGGAACAGGGCGGGAGGATGGCTACACCTTC. V and J are TRBV6-5 and TRBJ1-2; D perhaps matches TRBD1 (6 bases). The germline V and J ends were trimmed by 2 bases and 6 bases, with 19 bases remaining between them. The V gene's germline CDR1 is MNHEY and CDR2 SVGAGI. This CDR3 comprises 16 residues.

This rearrangement joins TRBV29-1 to TRBJ2-5; 9 bases fit TRBD1. Unmatched junction bases numbered 18, after V lost 6 bases and J lost 7 bases. This CDR3 region has 16 residues. Germline loops: CDR1 SQVTM, CDR2 ANQGSEA. The CDR3 loop reads CSVDTGTGTPVTTQYF. The CDR3 DNA reads TGCAGCGTAGATACCGGGACAGGGACCCCAGTCACGACCCAGTACTTC.

The chain uses TRBV28 and TRBJ2-2, with 8 bases lining up with TRBD1. The J segment lost 7 bases and the V segment lost 7 bases, leaving 29 bases of the junction unmatched. Germline V gene lookup returns CDR1 MDHEN and CDR2 SYDVKM. CDR3 length: 21 amino acids. The DNA for the CDR3 is TGTGCCAGCACCACCCTCCACGGCGGGACAGGTTCCCGCCCCTCTCGCGGGGAGCTGTTTTTT. This sequence encodes CASTTLHGGTGSRPSRGELFF.

The chain couples TRBV14 to TRBJ2-3; no clear D. Germline CDR1 and CDR2: SGHDN and FVKESK. This CDR3 contains 14 residues. The V and J ends lost 0 bases and 4 bases respectively, with 8 bases between them. DNA for the CDR3: TGTGCCAGCAGCCAAGAACTGTTACCAGATACGCAGTATTTT. This codes for CASSQELLPDTQYF.

V gene TRBV27 combines with J gene TRBJ2-5; tentative D call: TRBD1 (5 bases). This CDR3 has 17 residues. V lost 2 bases and J lost 2, with 18 bases in between. Germline assignment: CDR1 MNHEY and CDR2 SMNVEV (reference sequence). This chain's CDR3 is CASSLRTPDTRQETQYF. In nucleotides, the CDR3 is TGTGCCAGCAGTTTAAGAACCCCGGACACCCGGCAAGAGACCCAGTACTTC.

The chain recombines TRBV7-2 with TRBJ2-1; possibly TRBD2 for D (6 bases). The ends were cut back, 1 base at V and 2 bases at J, with 12 bases in the middle. This CDR3 is 16 amino acids long. Per the germline V gene, CDR1 is SGHTA and CDR2 is FQGNSA. For the CDR3, the DNA is TGTGCCAGCAGCTTAGTGGGCTTAGCGGCCTACAATGAGCAGTTCTTC. Residues: CASSLVGLAAYNEQFF.